This is a list of T cell receptor beta chains from one sample in a study of T cell responses to AZD1222 COVID-19 vaccine. TCRdb's copy holds only in-frame clones and misses some; the assay was immunoSEQ multiplex PCR. The sample contains 56,000 or so clones, 80% of which appear only once. The source material was peripheral blood, sampled 28 days after the second AZD1222 dose. Source of these receptors: an adult who received the AZD1222 COVID-19 vaccine. Each CDR3 is given with its conserved first and last residue. D genes are given only for firm matches. Clone size is not always given. Where it is, it says once, few, many or a class for expanded clones.

once TRBJ2-5 TRBV3-1/TRBV3-2 TRBD2 TGTGCCAGCAGCCAGAGCGGGGGTCGAGAGACCCAGTACTTC CASSQSGGRETQYF
. TRBJ1-2 TRBV28 TRBD1 TGTGCCAGCAGTTTTACAGGGGGCAGTGGCTACACCTTC CASSFTGGSGYTF
. TRBJ2-7 TRBV6-2/TRBV6-3 TRBD2 TGTGCCAGCAGCCGCGGGACTAGCGGGAGGAGTCCCGAGCAGTACTTC CASSRGTSGRSPEQYF
. TRBJ2-5 TRBV10-3 TRBD2 TGTGCCGCCGGGAGGGGACTAGCGGGAGGTGCGGAGACCCAGTACTTC CAAGRGLAGGAETQYF
. TRBJ1-1 TRBV19 . TGTGCCAGTAGTGGGACGAGTCTGAACACTGAAGCTTTCTTT CASSGTSLNTEAFF
. TRBJ2-7 TRBV10-3 TRBD2 TGTGCCATCAGTGAGGAGGTAGCGGGAGATTACGAGCAGTACTTC CAISEEVAGDYEQYF
. TRBJ1-3 TRBV10-3 TRBD1 TGTGCCATCAATAAAGGACAGGCAGACACCATATATTTT CAINKGQADTIYF
. TRBJ1-4 TRBV6-5 . TGTGCCAGCAGTTACGGGGGAAAACTGTTTTTT CASSYGGKLFF
. TRBJ2-3 TRBV27 . TGTGCCAGCAGTCCAGATACTAGCAGAAGCACAGATACGCAGTATTTT CASSPDTSRSTDTQYF
. TRBJ1-3 TRBV4-1 . TGCGCCAGCAGCCATCCGCTACGCTCTGGAAACACCATATATTTT CASSHPLRSGNTIYF
. TRBJ2-3 TRBV7-8 TRBD1 TGTGCCAGCAGCCGAGACAGGGTCATGGATACGCAGTATTTT CASSRDRVMDTQYF
once TRBJ1-5 TRBV28 . TGTGCCAGCAGTTTCGGTACTTATCAGCCCCAGCATTTT CASSFGTYQPQHF
. TRBJ1-4 TRBV5-8 . TGTGCCAGCAGCCTGGGACACCGTAATGAAAAACTGTTTTTT CASSLGHRNEKLFF
. TRBJ2-7 TRBV7-2 TRBD2 TGTGCCAGCAGCCCCAATGCGGGAGCCTCCTACGAGCAGTACTTC CASSPNAGASYEQYF
once TRBJ1-2 TRBV5-1 TRBD1 TGCGCCAGCAGCTTTCGACAGGGCTATGGCTACACCTTC CASSFRQGYGYTF
. TRBJ2-7 TRBV7-2 TRBD1 TGTGCCAGCAGACAGGGGGCCGACTACGAGCAGTACTTC CASRQGADYEQYF
. TRBJ2-1 TRBV7-9 TRBD1 TGTGCCAGCAGCCCGCGACAGGGGACCACTACTATCAATGAGCAGTTCTTC CASSPRQGTTTINEQFF
. TRBJ1-3 TRBV15 . TGTGCCACCAGCAGGGGAGGGACTGGGAACACCATATATTTT CATSRGGTGNTIYF
. TRBJ1-1 TRBV12-3/TRBV12-4 . TGTGCCAGCGGGAGGATGAACACTGAAGCTTTCTTT CASGRMNTEAFF
medium-sized TRBJ2-1 TRBV7-9 . TGTGCCAGCAGCTCTCACGGGGGCCATGAGCAGTTCTTC CASSSHGGHEQFF
. TRBJ2-3 TRBV7-9 . TGTGCCAGCAGCTGGTACGTGGGTGAACGCACAGATACGCAGTATTTT CASSWYVGERTDTQYF
. TRBJ1-2 TRBV3-1/TRBV3-2 TRBD1 TGTGCCAGCAGCCCCCGGGACAGGCCTAACTATGGCTACACCTTC CASSPRDRPNYGYTF
. TRBJ1-4 TRBV6-5 TRBD1 TGTGCCAGCAGGACAGGGGCGTCACGGGAAAAACTGTTTTTT CASRTGASREKLFF
. TRBJ1-2 TRBV28 . TGTGCCAGCAGTCTCCAGGGCTATGGCTACACCTTC CASSLQGYGYTF
few TRBJ1-1 TRBV6-5 . TGTGCCAGCAACCCGGGACCGTGGAACACTGAAGCTTTCTTT CASNPGPWNTEAFF
. TRBJ2-1 TRBV12-3/TRBV12-4 . TGTGCCAGCAGCTCGGACAGGAGGGGCGGGTTCTTC CASSSDRRGGFF
. TRBJ1-2 TRBV14 . TGTGCCAGCAGCCCCGACGAGGTCCATGGCTACACCTTC CASSPDEVHGYTF
. TRBJ1-2 TRBV5-1 . TGCGCCAGCAGCCTGACGGGCTCAGAAGGCTACACCTTC CASSLTGSEGYTF
once TRBJ1-3 TRBV30 TRBD1 TGTGCCTGGAGTTCGGGACAGGCCTATGGAAACACCATATATTTT CAWSSGQAYGNTIYF
. TRBJ1-5 TRBV15 TRBD1 TGTGCCACCAGCAGAGAAGGACAGGGTAGCCCTGTGGCCCAGCATTTT CATSREGQGSPVAQHF
once TRBJ1-1 TRBV7-2 TRBD1 TGTGCCAGCAGCTTAGTGCAGGGGGCGTTTGGGGAGGGAGCTTTCTTT CASSLVQGAFGEGAFF
. TRBJ1-2 TRBV7-9 TRBD1 TGTGCCAGCAGCTTGACAGGGGGCCCTGGCTACACCTTC CASSLTGGPGYTF
few TRBJ1-1 TRBV5-1 . TGCGCCAGCAGCCCCTCCGGGATTGAAGCTTTCTTT CASSPSGIEAFF
. TRBJ1-1 TRBV18 . TGTGCCAGCTCACCGATATTGAACACTGAAGCTTTCTTT CASSPILNTEAFF
. TRBJ1-5 TRBV6-1 . TGTGCCAGCAGTGCCCTTATACGTTTGGGTCCCAATCAGCCCCAGCATTTT CASSALIRLGPNQPQHF
. TRBJ1-2 TRBV5-4 TRBD1 TGTGCCAGCAGCCCGAGGACAGGAGAGAACTATGGCTACACCTTC CASSPRTGENYGYTF
. TRBJ1-5 TRBV4-1 . TGCGCCAGCAGCCAAGATCGAAAGAGCAATCAGCCCCAGCATTTT CASSQDRKSNQPQHF
. TRBJ2-5 TRBV30 . TGTGCCTGGAGTGTGGACCAAGAGACCCAGTACTTC CAWSVDQETQYF
. TRBJ2-5 TRBV28 . TGTGCCAGCAGTCCCCCCCAGGGGCTAGGGTTGTTCCAAGAGACCCAGTACTTC CASSPPQGLGLFQETQYF
. TRBJ1-3 TRBV5-4 . TGTGCCAGCAGCCTCGGGGGCGGCGCTGGAAACACCATATATTTT CASSLGGGAGNTIYF
medium-sized TRBJ1-2 TRBV5-6 TRBD1 TGTGCCAGCAGCTATGAACAGGGGGACTATGGCTACACCTTC CASSYEQGDYGYTF
. TRBJ1-5 TRBV18 . TGTGCCAGCTCACCAGGGACGGGGGATCAGCCCCAGCATTTT CASSPGTGDQPQHF
. TRBJ2-5 TRBV5-5 . TGTGCCAGCAGCTTGGAGTCGGGACATCCATCAGAGACCCAGTACTTC CASSLESGHPSETQYF
. TRBJ1-4 TRBV18 . TGTGCCAGCTCACCCTTGAGGGACGAAAAACTGTTTTTT CASSPLRDEKLFF
. TRBJ1-2 TRBV6-5 . TGTGCCAGCAGTCGGGACATCTTTGGGGGCTACACCTTC CASSRDIFGGYTF
. TRBJ1-4 TRBV11-2 . TGTGCCAGCAGCCGAAGGACGGCTCGAGGGGAAAAACTGTTTTTT CASSRRTARGEKLFF
. TRBJ2-5 TRBV28 TRBD1 TGTGCCAGCAGTTTCCCAGACAGGGGGCATGAGACCCAGTACTTC CASSFPDRGHETQYF
. TRBJ2-1 TRBV2 TRBD2 TGTGCCAGCAGTGTTGGGAGGGGCAATACTGAGCAGTTCTTC CASSVGRGNTEQFF
. TRBJ1-3 TRBV6-1 . TGTGCCAGCAGTGAAATTTGGGGCTTCATATATTTT CASSEIWGFIYF
. TRBJ1-2 TRBV10-2 TRBD1 TGCGCCAGCAGTGAGTCGCTAGCCCACGGGACAGGGCCCGGCTACACCTTC CASSESLAHGTGPGYTF
. TRBJ2-7 TRBV3-1/TRBV3-2 TRBD2 TGTGCCAGCGCTAGCGGGAACGAGCAGTACTTC CASASGNEQYF
. TRBJ2-1 TRBV9 TRBD2 TGTGCCAGCAGCCCACGAGGGCTAGCGGGGGGGCAATTCTCCTACAATGAGCAGTTCTTC CASSPRGLAGGQFSYNEQFF
few TRBJ2-3 TRBV6-5 TRBD2 TGTGCCAGCAGTTACTCCCCGGGGGGAAGCACAGATACGCAGTATTTT CASSYSPGGSTDTQYF
. TRBJ1-3 TRBV5-1 TRBD1 TGCGCCAGCAGCTTGGGCCGGACAGGGCAGTACACCATATATTTT CASSLGRTGQYTIYF
. TRBJ1-4 TRBV7-2 TRBD1 TGTGCCAGCAGCCGCCAGGGGACAGATAATGAAAAACTGTTTTTT CASSRQGTDNEKLFF
. TRBJ2-5 TRBV6-5 . TGTGCCAGCAGTTCAACAGGGTTGGAGACCCAGTACTTC CASSSTGLETQYF
. TRBJ2-1 TRBV5-1 TRBD2 TGCGCCAGCAGCACCGGGGGGGCGTCCGGTGAGCAGTTCTTC CASSTGGASGEQFF
. TRBJ2-3 TRBV12-2 . TGTGCAAGTCGCTCTACCACCATTGGGACAGATACGCAGTATTTT CASRSTTIGTDTQYF
. TRBJ1-3 TRBV11-2 . TGTGCCAGCAGTTTCACGGACTCTGGAAACACCATATATTTT CASSFTDSGNTIYF
. TRBJ2-7 TRBV15 TRBD2 TGTGCCACCAGCAGAGGTGGGACTAGCGGGAGGCAATCCTACGAGCAGTACTTC CATSRGGTSGRQSYEQYF